Each of the 26 T cell receptor beta chains below was sequenced from the same sample in a study of Ad26.COV2.S vaccination and SARS-CoV-2 variants. Here immunoSEQ multiplex PCR was the method, and the copy in TCRdb shows in-frame clones only, minus some. This table has some 290,000 clones, about 85% appearing once. The sample's treatment: some 20 received Ad26.COV2.S at low or high dose, single or two shots; several received placebo; per-sample allocation not given. Specimen acquisition occurred on day 63 following the initial vaccine or placebo injection. The sequencing here drew on peripheral blood, taken in a trial of Ad26.COV2.S vaccine versus placebo. All receptors come from a person aged 18 to 65 who received the Ad26.COV2.S COVID-19 vaccine or a placebo.

The genes are TRBV12-3 or TRBV12-4 and TRBJ2-1; 8 bases map to TRBD1. V lost 6 bases and J lost 9; bases outside the gene matches: 7. The CDR3 runs to 13 residues. The CDR3: CASSLIRGLEQFF. For the CDR3, the DNA is TGTGCCAGCAGCCTAATCAGGGGGCTTGAGCAGTTCTTC.

The chain recombines TRBV20-1 with TRBJ1-1; TRBD1 agrees at 7 bases. CDR1 DFQATT and CDR2 SNEGSKA come from the germline V gene (reference sequence). CDR3 length: 11 residues. CDR3 nucleotides: TGCAGGACAGGGTCTAACTCTGAAGCTTTCTTT. Translated, it gives CRTGSNSEAFF.

V gene TRBV7-6 combines with J gene TRBJ1-2, with 11 bases that match TRBD1. Trimming removed 4 bases from V and 0 bases from J; junction bases left unmatched: 7. Germline V gene lookup returns CDR1 SGHVS and CDR2 FNYEAQ. The CDR3 is made up of 17 amino acids. The chain's CDR3 is CASSSALGQGANYGYTF. CDR3 coding DNA: TGTGCCAGCAGCTCCGCGCTGGGACAGGGGGCTAACTATGGCTACACCTTC.

This clone was picked up a small number of times. The rearrangement joins TRBV6-5 to TRBJ1-5, with 11 bases that match TRBD1. V shed 5 bases and J 7 bases; nucleotides not matched to a gene: 7. In germline, CDR1 is MNHEY, CDR2 SVGAGI. The CDR3 totals 15 residues. CDR3 nucleotide sequence: TGTGCCAGCAGTCCGGGACAGGGGGTTGGCCAGCCCCAGCATTTT. It encodes CASSPGQGVGQPQHF.

The V and J genes are TRBV19 and TRBJ2-1, with D uncertain. The CDR3 is made up of 14 amino acids. Germline loops: CDR1 LNHDA, CDR2 SQIVND (reference sequence). V lost 6 bases and J 7 bases, leaving 16 bases between the germline ends. CDR3 loop: CASRRRSQENEQFF. The CDR3 bases are TGTGCCAGTAGACGACGGTCCCAGGAGAATGAGCAGTTCTTC. The complete variable domain, with remaining parts taken from reference TRBV19 and TRBJ2-1, reads DGGITQSPKYLFRKEGQNVTLSCEQNLNHDAMYWYRQDPGQGLRLIYYSQIVNDFQKGDIAEGYSVSREKKESFPLTVTSAQKNPTAFYLCASRRRSQENEQFFGPGTRLTVL.

The count of this clone is one. The chain recombines TRBV19 with TRBJ2-5; perhaps TRBD1 as D (6 bases). Germline CDR1 and CDR2: LNHDA and SQIVND (reference sequence). The ends were cut back, 4 bases at V and 14 bases at J, with 23 bases in the middle. The CDR3 covers 14 residues. CDR3 in amino acids: CASSSHETRQVFYF. The CDR3 nucleotides read TGTGCCAGTAGTAGCCATGAAACAAGACAGGTTTTTTACTTC. The full variable domain, with the rest looked up from reference TRBV19 and TRBJ2-5, is DGGITQSPKYLFRKEGQNVTLSCEQNLNHDAMYWYRQDPGQGLRLIYYSQIVNDFQKGDIAEGYSVSREKKESFPLTVTSAQKNPTAFYLCASSSHETRQVFYFGPGTRLLVL.

The V and J genes are TRBV6-1 and TRBJ2-6; D gene unclear. The germline V gene has CDR1 MNHNS and CDR2 SASEGT. This CDR3 has 19 residues. Trimming removed 0 bases at V and 0 bases at J, with 15 bases between. Written as DNA, the CDR3 is TGTGCCAGCAGTGAAGCTCCCCAGGTGACCTTCTCTGGGGCCAACGTCCTGACTTTC. It specifies CASSEAPQVTFSGANVLTF.

This chain uses TRBV4-2 with TRBJ1-5; 7 bases map to TRBD1. Germline V gives CDR1 LGHNA, CDR2 YNFKEQ. V was pared by 0 bases and J by 0 bases, with 8 bases of the junction left unmatched. The length of the CDR3 is 18 residues. The CDR3 DNA reads as TGTGCCAGCAGCCAAGATCTAGGGGGCCGTAGTAGCAATCAGCCCCAGCATTTT. Translating it yields CASSQDLGGRSSNQPQHF.

This rearrangement joins TRBV28 to TRBJ1-1; tentatively, D is TRBD1 (6 bases). Trimming shortened V by 4 bases and J by 3 bases, and 18 bases separated the two germline ends. The CDR3 sequence is 16 residues long. Germline V lookup: CDR1 MDHEN, CDR2 SYDVKM. The CDR3 loop reads CASSSPPGGRDTEAFF. As DNA, the CDR3 is TGTGCCAGCAGTTCACCTCCCGGGGGCAGGGACACTGAAGCTTTCTTT.

Written as DNA, the CDR3 is TGTGCCTGGACTCAGGGATATGCTGGGGCCAACGTCCTGACTTTC. Amino acids: CAWTQGYAGANVLTF. The V call is TRBV30, the J call TRBJ2-6; TRBD1 is a possible D gene (5 bases). Germline V CDR1 and CDR2: GTSNPN, SVGIG (reference sequence). The CDR3 loop spans 15 amino acids. V lost 4 bases to trimming and J lost 2 bases, with 12 bases between them.

The chain links TRBV5-8 to TRBJ1-6; a possible D gene is TRBD1 (6 bases). V dropped 4 bases and J dropped 2 bases, with 10 bases sitting between them. Per the germline V gene, CDR1 is SGHTS and CDR2 is YDEGEE. The CDR3 length is 15 residues. DNA for the CDR3: TGTGCCAGCAGCCAACAGGGAACCTATAATTCACCCCTCCACTTT. Protein: CASSQQGTYNSPLHF.

CDR3 residues: CASSFKRGDQETQYF. In DNA, the CDR3 is TGTGCCAGCAGCTTCAAGCGGGGGGACCAAGAGACCCAGTACTTC. The V gene is TRBV5-4, the J gene TRBJ2-5; 9 bases are a match to TRBD2. V lost 2 bases, J lost 0 bases, and 2 bases stayed unmatched. This CDR3 comprises 15 residues. Germline CDR1 SGHNT, CDR2 YYREEE (reference sequence).

The V gene is TRBV11-3, the J gene TRBJ2-1; 8 bases map to TRBD1. The CDR3 runs 15 residues. Germline assignment: CDR1 SGHNT and CDR2 YENEEA. V was pared by 7 bases and J by 3 bases, with 8 bases of the junction left unmatched. CDR3 coding DNA: TGTGCCAGCACCCCGGGGGACAGGAACTACAATGAGCAGTTCTTC. Protein sequence: CASTPGDRNYNEQFF. Looking up the rest from reference TRBV11-3 and TRBJ2-1 gives the full variable domain: EAGVVQSPRYKIIEKKQPVAFWCNPISGHNTLYWYLQNLGQGPELLIRYENEEAVDDSQLPKDRFSAERLKGVDSTLKIQPAELGDSAVYLCASTPGDRNYNEQFFGPGTRLTVL.

The rearrangement uses TRBV30 and TRBJ1-6; no firm D call. The V gene lost 0 bases and the J gene lost 0 bases, with 3 bases spanning the gap. Germline CDR1 is GTSNPN and CDR2 is SVGIG (reference sequence). The CDR3 sequence is 14 residues long. CDR3 region: CAWSVGSYNSPLHF. Here the CDR3 DNA reads TGTGCCTGGAGTGTAGGCTCCTATAATTCACCCCTCCACTTT. Based on the CDR3 plus reference TRBV30 and TRBJ1-6, the full variable domain is SQTIHQWPATLVQPVGSPLSLECTVEGTSNPNLYWYRQAAGRGLQLLFYSVGIGQISSEVPQNLSASRPQDRQFILSSKKLLLSDSGFYLCAWSVGSYNSPLHFGNGTRLTVT.

The rearrangement links TRBV3-1 (or the pseudogene TRBV3-2) to TRBJ2-2, with 11 positions matching TRBD1. The junction had 8 bases not matched to a gene; V was cut back by 4 bases and J by 7 bases. Germline V CDR1 and CDR2: LGHDT, YNNKEL (reference sequence). This CDR3 region has 16 residues. The CDR3 sequence is CASSRRTGGGIGELFF. The CDR3 DNA is TGTGCCAGCAGCCGAAGGACAGGGGGCGGTATCGGGGAGCTGTTTTTT.

V and J are TRBV6-4 and TRBJ2-1; no reliable D call. Germline assignment: CDR1 MRHNA and CDR2 SNTAGT. Trimming took 0 bases from V and 0 from J, leaving 9 bases between them. The CDR3 is 16 residues long. For the CDR3, the DNA is TGTGCCAGCAGTGACTCCGGCAGTAGCTCCTACAATGAGCAGTTCTTC. Its translation is CASSDSGSSSYNEQFF.

Only one count was recorded for this clone. This chain uses TRBV5-6 with TRBJ1-5, with D perhaps TRBD1 (6 bases). Per germline, CDR1 SGHDT and CDR2 YYEEEE. This CDR3 comprises 13 residues. Trimming shortened V by 4 bases and J by 5 bases, and 10 bases separated the two germline ends. CDR3 region: CASSPQGDQPQHF. CDR3 coding DNA: TGTGCCAGCAGCCCACAGGGAGATCAGCCCCAGCATTTT.

This rearrangement joins TRBV6-5 to TRBJ2-7; no definite D call. This CDR3 has 14 residues. Germline CDR1 MNHEY, CDR2 SVGAGI. Between the trimmed V and J ends, which lost 0 bases and 3 bases, there was a span of 9 bases. CDR3 bases: TGTGCCAGCAGTTACTCGCGGTTCTACTACGAGCAGTACTTC. Its translation is CASSYSRFYYEQYF.

The V and J genes are TRBV27 and TRBJ2-1, with 8 bases fitting TRBD2. CDR3 length: 17 amino acids. The J segment lost 4 bases and the V segment lost 1 base, leaving 9 bases of the junction unmatched. Germline V gene data show CDR1 as MNHEY and CDR2 as SMNVEV (reference sequence). In nucleotides, the CDR3 is TGTGCCAGCAGTTTATGGCCCAGCGGGGGACTATACAATGAGCAGTTCTTC. Amino acids: CASSLWPSGGLYNEQFF.

V usage is TRBV5-1 and J usage is TRBJ2-5; 10 bases agree with TRBD2. Germline V gene data show CDR1 as SGHRS and CDR2 as YFSETQ. The CDR3 is made up of 15 amino acids. V dropped 5 bases and J dropped 2; count of bases not matched to a gene: 6. In DNA form, the CDR3 reads TGCGCCAGCAGGATTAGCGGGGGGCCACAAGAGACCCAGTACTTC. Protein product: CASRISGGPQETQYF.

The chain has TRBV9 and TRBJ2-2, with D unresolved. Germline lookup yields CDR1 SGDLS and CDR2 YYNGEE. V lost 0 bases, J lost 7 bases, and 7 bases lay in between. This CDR3 spans 13 amino acids. The CDR3 loop is CASSVGTIGELFF. As DNA, the CDR3 is TGTGCCAGCAGCGTAGGAACGATCGGGGAGCTGTTTTTT.

This clone was observed a single time. This sequence joins TRBV2 and TRBJ2-3; the match to TRBD2 covers 11 bases. J lost 2 bases, V lost 5 bases, and 6 bases had no gene match. This CDR3 is 16 amino acids long. CDR1 is SNHLY and CDR2 is FYNNEI in the germline V gene. The CDR3 sequence: CASSKNSGGATDTQYF. The CDR3 nucleotides read TGTGCCAGCAGTAAAAATAGCGGGGGGGCCACAGATACGCAGTATTTT.

The gene calls are TRBV5-1 and TRBJ1-1; 7 bases line up with TRBD1. The CDR3 is 13 amino acids. V lost 4 bases, J lost 11 bases, and 11 bases stayed unmatched. CDR1 and CDR2 from the germline V gene are SGHRS and YFSETQ. CDR3 residues: CASSPDRDSSAFF. CDR3 in DNA: TGCGCCAGCAGCCCAGACAGGGATTCTTCCGCTTTCTTT.

The rearrangement uses TRBV27 and TRBJ2-2; 8 bases are shared with TRBD1. The CDR3 has 14 amino acids. Trimming cost V 6 bases and J 5 bases; bases outside gene matches: 5. The germline CDR1 and CDR2 sequences are MNHEY and SMNVEV (reference sequence). The CDR3 here is CASSPGQGTGELFF. The CDR3 DNA sequence: TGTGCCAGCAGCCCCGGACAGGGTACCGGGGAGCTGTTTTTT.

The rearrangement links TRBV3-1 (or the pseudogene TRBV3-2) to TRBJ2-3, with 8 bases identical to TRBD2. The J segment lost 3 bases and the V segment lost 2 bases, leaving 4 bases of the junction unmatched. From germline, CDR1 is LGHDT and CDR2 YNNKEL (reference sequence). The CDR3 runs to 15 residues. CDR3 in DNA: TGTGCCAGCAGCCAAATCGGGGGGGGGACAGATACGCAGTATTTT. Amino acid sequence: CASSQIGGGTDTQYF.

The rearrangement joins TRBV7-2 to TRBJ2-3; the match to TRBD2 covers 9 bases. Unmatched junction bases numbered 10, after V lost 3 bases and J lost 6 bases. Germline CDR1 reads SGHTA; CDR2 reads FQGNSA. The CDR3 is 16 amino acids. In nucleotides, the CDR3 is TGTGCCAGCAGCTTGCTAGGTGCGGGGGGGCATGATACGCAGTATTTT. Amino acids: CASSLLGAGGHDTQYF.